Listed below are T cell receptor beta chains from one sample, sequenced in a study of blood T cell repertoires in COVID-19. The data were produced by immunoSEQ multiplex PCR, yet TCRdb's version contains in-frame clones alone and is incomplete. This repertoire shows 360,000 or so clones, 83% found once; its top ten account for around 5%. Material for sequencing was PBMCs or T cells enriched from blood (not recorded which). The receptors were sampled from a woman in her 50s who had recovered from COVID-19. Both conserved end residues are part of each CDR3. The order of the fields is V gene, clone size, D gene, J gene, CDR3 DNA, CDR3 protein. The D gene is left open where the match is weak. Clone size appears in some rows only: once, few, many, or a class for an expanded clone.

v_call: TRBV15; clone_size: NA; d_call: TRBD1; j_call: TRBJ2-3; cdr3_nt: TGTGCCACCAGCGGATTACAGGGGATGTCGACAGATACGCAGTATTTT; cdr3_aa: CATSGLQGMSTDTQYF
v_call: TRBV4-3; clone_size: once; d_call: TRBD1; j_call: TRBJ1-4; cdr3_nt: TGCGCCAGCAGCCAGGACCCGGGACAGGGGAGGGAAAAACTGTTTTTT; cdr3_aa: CASSQDPGQGREKLFF
v_call: TRBV7-9; clone_size: NA; d_call: TRBD2; j_call: TRBJ2-7; cdr3_nt: TGTGCCAGCAGCCCGACGGGACTAGCGGTCTACGAGCAGTACTTC; cdr3_aa: CASSPTGLAVYEQYF
v_call: TRBV19; clone_size: NA; d_call: TRBD1; j_call: TRBJ1-2; cdr3_nt: TGTGCCAGTAGGCAAGCTGGACAGGGGAACTATGGCTACACCTTC; cdr3_aa: CASRQAGQGNYGYTF
v_call: TRBV6-5; clone_size: once; d_call: NA; j_call: TRBJ1-1; cdr3_nt: TGTGCCAGCAGTTACGGGAGTGGTGAAGCTTTCTTT; cdr3_aa: CASSYGSGEAFF
v_call: TRBV5-1; clone_size: NA; d_call: NA; j_call: TRBJ2-6; cdr3_nt: TGCGCCAGCAGCCCCGACAGCTCTGGGGCCAACGTCCTGACTTTC; cdr3_aa: CASSPDSSGANVLTF
v_call: TRBV24-1; clone_size: NA; d_call: TRBD1; j_call: TRBJ1-2; cdr3_nt: TGTGCCACCAGTGACCCGGGACAGGGAAATGGCTACACCTTC; cdr3_aa: CATSDPGQGNGYTF
v_call: TRBV3-1/TRBV3-2; clone_size: NA; d_call: TRBD1; j_call: TRBJ1-1; cdr3_nt: TGTGCCAGCAGCCTGAAGACAGGGATCGGCTTCGCGGGAGCTTTCTTT; cdr3_aa: CASSLKTGIGFAGAFF
v_call: TRBV29-1; clone_size: NA; d_call: TRBD1; j_call: TRBJ1-3; cdr3_nt: TGCAGCGAAGACAGGGTGGAGGGGAACACCATATATTTT; cdr3_aa: CSEDRVEGNTIYF
v_call: TRBV30; clone_size: NA; d_call: NA; j_call: TRBJ2-1; cdr3_nt: TGTGCCTGGAGTGTCAGGGTTTCCGGGCGTGATCCACCTTACAATGAGCAGTTCTTC; cdr3_aa: CAWSVRVSGRDPPYNEQFF